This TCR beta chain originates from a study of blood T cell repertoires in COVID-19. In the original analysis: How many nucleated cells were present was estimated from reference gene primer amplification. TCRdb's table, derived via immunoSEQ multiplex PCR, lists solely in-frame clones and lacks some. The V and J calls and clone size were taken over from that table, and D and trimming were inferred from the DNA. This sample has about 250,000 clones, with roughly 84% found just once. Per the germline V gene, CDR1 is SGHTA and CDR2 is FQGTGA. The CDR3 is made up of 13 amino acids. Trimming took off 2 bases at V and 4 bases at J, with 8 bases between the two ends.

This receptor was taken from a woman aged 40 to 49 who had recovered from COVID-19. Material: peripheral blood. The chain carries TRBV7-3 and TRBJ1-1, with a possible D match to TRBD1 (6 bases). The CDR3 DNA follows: TGTGCCAGCAGCTTATCACAGGGCACTGAAGCTTTCTTT. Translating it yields CASSLSQGTEAFF.